A single sample is the source of the 29 T cell receptor beta chains below, sequenced in a study of blood T cells in healthy people across ages. Primed by a sample-barcoded 5' primer and a J-beta primer mix, a second PCR proceeded for roughly 6 to 12 cycles. TCRdb processed the 5' RACE reads anew with MiXCR; each CDR3 protein has one entry. The sample records around 710,000 distinct CDR3 sequences, about 40% being singletons. Sequencing was performed on blood. Receptor source: a woman aged 55-70 years in good health.

This clonotype appeared many times. The V and J genes are TRBV7-2 and TRBJ2-7; TRBD2 might be the D (5 bases). The V gene's germline CDR1 is SGHTA and CDR2 FQGNSA. This CDR3 contains 12 residues. V lost 6 bases to trimming and J lost 6 bases, with 12 bases between them. CDR3 residues: CASSLTGIEQYF. The CDR3 bases are TGTGCCAGCAGTTTGACGGGAATCGAGCAGTACTTC.

With respect to this clonotype: The junction differs from germline at one of its ends, possibly a read error. V is TRBV6-5 and J is TRBJ2-5, with a tentative D call TRBD1 (6 bases). The CDR3 spans 14 residues. Germline CDR1 and CDR2: MNHEY and SVGAGI. The CDR3 loop reads CAGSQGQPQETQYF. The CDR3 DNA sequence: TGTGCCGGCAGCCAAGGACAGCCGCAAGAGACCCAGTACTTC.

This sequence joins TRBV28 and TRBJ1-1; no definite D call. CDR1 is MDHEN and CDR2 is SYDVKM in the germline V gene. With 3 bases removed from V and 3 bases from J, the gap between germline ends came to 11 bases. The CDR3 has 14 residues. The DNA for the CDR3 is TGTGCCAGCAGTTTTCTTGGATCCCACACTGAAGCTTTCTTT. Translated: CASSFLGSHTEAFF.

The chain employs TRBV5-1 and TRBJ2-3; no clear D. Germline V gene sequence: CDR1 SGHRS, CDR2 YFSETQ. V dropped 6 bases and J dropped 1 base, with 15 bases sitting between them. The CDR3 sequence is 15 residues long. Written as DNA, the CDR3 is TGCGCCAGCACAGTGGGCCACACCGGCACAGATACGCAGTATTTT. Its protein product is CASTVGHTGTDTQYF. The whole variable domain, filled in from reference TRBV5-1 and TRBJ2-3, reads KAGVTQTPRYLIKTRGQQVTLSCSPISGHRSVSWYQQTPGQGLQFLFEYFSETQRNKGNFPGRFSGRQFSNSRSEMNVSTLELGDSALYLCASTVGHTGTDTQYFGPGTRLTVL.

V gene TRBV6-6 combines with J gene TRBJ1-4; D unclear. The CDR3 runs 16 residues. Trimming removed 2 bases from V and 3 bases from J, with 13 bases in between. Germline lookup yields CDR1 MNHNY and CDR2 SVGAGI (reference sequence). The CDR3 DNA sequence: TGTGCCAGCAGTTACCGCACGGGCAATGCTAATGAAAAACTGTTTTTT. Translating gives CASSYRTGNANEKLFF.

Worth noting for this clonotype: A much larger clonotype is one base distant, so this may be a read error. The V call is TRBV29-1, the J call TRBJ2-5, with D uncertain. The V end lost 0 bases, the J end lost 0 bases, and 8 bases lay between the germline ends. The germline V gene has CDR1 SQVTM and CDR2 ANQGSEA. This CDR3 comprises 14 residues. This CDR3 reads CSVEENAYQETQYF. Written as DNA, the CDR3 is TGCAGCGTTGAAGAAAACGCCTACCAAGAGACCCAGTACTTC.

The chain carries TRBV12-3 or TRBV12-4 and TRBJ2-7; D is perhaps TRBD1 or TRBD2 (5 bases each). There are 15 residues in the CDR3. The V end lost 4 bases, the J end lost 2 bases, and 15 bases lay between the germline ends. The CDR3 is CASSSMRGQTYEQYF. The CDR3 bases are TGTGCCAGCAGTTCCATGAGGGGCCAGACCTACGAGCAGTACTTC.

The chain joins TRBV11-2 to TRBJ1-1; 8 nucleotides agree with TRBD1. Trimming removed 6 bases from V and 5 bases from J; junction bases left unmatched: 8. CDR1 is SGHAT, CDR2 FQNNGV, per germline. The CDR3 covers 14 residues. The CDR3 DNA sequence: TGTGCCAGCAGATTCGACAGGGGATTAACTGAAGCTTTCTTT. Its protein is CASRFDRGLTEAFF.

The genes are TRBV7-3 and TRBJ1-3; D is possibly TRBD1 (5 bases). Per germline, CDR1 SGHTA and CDR2 FQGTGA. V shed 1 base and J shed 2 bases, with 9 bases lying between them. The CDR3 contains 15 residues. The DNA of the CDR3 is TGTGCCAGCAGCTTAAGCGGGGGGGCTGGAAACACCATATATTTT. It specifies CASSLSGGAGNTIYF.

This clonotype was observed a few times. This chain joins TRBV4-1 and TRBJ2-5; 10 bases align to TRBD2. The CDR3 sequence is 16 residues long. The V and J ends lost 0 bases and 5 bases, in that order; junction bases with no gene match: 6. The germline V gene has CDR1 MGHRA and CDR2 YSYEKL. CDR3 nucleotide sequence: TGCGCCAGCAGCCAAGAAAGCGGGGGGGCCGCCGAGACCCAGTACTTC. Amino acids: CASSQESGGAAETQYF.

This clonotype was detected ten times or more. The chain recombines TRBV3-1 with TRBJ2-3; D unresolved. Germline values: CDR1 LGHDT, CDR2 YNNKEL (reference sequence). With 1 base removed from V and 1 base from J, the gap between germline ends came to 12 bases. The CDR3 covers 16 residues. CDR3 loop: CASSQVLRSGTDTQYF. CDR3 nucleotides: TGTGCCAGCAGCCAAGTCCTACGGTCGGGCACAGATACGCAGTATTTT.

A single count supports this clonotype. This chain links TRBV20-1 with TRBJ2-7; D might be TRBD2 (5 bases). The CDR3 covers 13 residues. V was shortened by 5 bases and J by 2 bases, with 13 bases between the two germline ends. The germline V gene has CDR1 DFQATT and CDR2 SNEGSKA (reference sequence). As DNA, the CDR3 is TGCAGTGCTCTGACGGGGAGCACCTACGAGCAGTACTTC. Protein product: CSALTGSTYEQYF.

The chain joins TRBV19 to TRBJ2-3; 12 nucleotides align to TRBD2. V dropped 7 bases and J dropped 4; count of bases not matched to a gene: 3. Germline loops: CDR1 LNHDA, CDR2 SQIVND (reference sequence). CDR3 size: 14 residues. The CDR3 loop is CASKTSGRADTQYF. The CDR3, as DNA: TGTGCCAGTAAGACTAGCGGGAGAGCAGATACGCAGTATTTT. The entire variable domain, with the rest obtained from reference TRBV19 and TRBJ2-3, is as follows: DGGITQSPKYLFRKEGQNVTLSCEQNLNHDAMYWYRQDPGQGLRLIYYSQIVNDFQKGDIAEGYSVSREKKESFPLTVTSAQKNPTAFYLCASKTSGRADTQYFGPGTRLTVL.

This clonotype showed up just a few times. The J gene is TRBJ1-1, the V gene TRBV7-2; the D gene is possibly TRBD1 (6 bases). Trimming removed 6 bases at V and 2 bases at J, with 13 bases between. Germline assignment: CDR1 SGHTA and CDR2 FQGNSA. There are 14 residues in the CDR3. The CDR3 region has the DNA TGTGCCAGCAGATCCACAGGGACCAACACTGAAGCTTTCTTT. It yields the protein CASRSTGTNTEAFF. The full variable domain, with the rest looked up from reference TRBV7-2 and TRBJ1-1, is GAGVSQSPSNKVTEKGKDVELRCDPISGHTALYWYRQSLGQGLEFLIYFQGNSAPDKSGLPSDRFSAERTGGSVSTLTIQRTQQEDSAVYLCASRSTGTNTEAFFGQGTRLTVV.

The chain uses TRBV6-2 or TRBV6-3 and TRBJ2-7; D is possibly TRBD1 (5 bases). This CDR3 is 13 amino acids long. Germline V gene data show CDR1 as MNHEY and CDR2 as SVGEGT. Trimming removed 0 bases from V and 2 bases from J, with 5 bases in between. CDR3 sequence: CASSYSDTYEQYF. The CDR3 coding sequence is TGTGCCAGCAGTTACTCGGACACCTACGAGCAGTACTTC.

This chain connects TRBV12-3 or TRBV12-4 to TRBJ2-3; D is unclear. This CDR3 comprises 13 residues. Trimming stripped 5 bases from V and 6 bases from J, with 12 bases between. The CDR3 loop reads CASSRASPDTQYF. CDR3 bases: TGTGCCAGCAGTAGAGCGAGCCCCGATACGCAGTATTTT.

The table lists this clonotype with a few counts. The V call is TRBV10-3, the J call TRBJ2-5; D is undetermined. Germline values: CDR1 ENHRY, CDR2 SYGVKD. CDR3 length: 13 residues. V lost 2 bases and J 2 bases, leaving 6 bases between the germline ends. The CDR3 loop reads CAISEKFQETQYF. In DNA form, the CDR3 reads TGTGCCATCAGTGAGAAATTTCAAGAGACCCAGTACTTC.

At least ten counts were recorded for this clonotype. V gene TRBV11-2 combines with J gene TRBJ2-7, with 7 bases that match TRBD1. The V gene end was trimmed by 5 bases and the J gene end by 6 bases; junction bases not matched to a gene: 7. This CDR3 has 13 amino acids. Germline V lookup: CDR1 SGHAT, CDR2 FQNNGV. CDR3 amino acids: CASSPGQESEQYF. The CDR3, as DNA: TGTGCCAGCAGCCCCGGACAGGAGAGCGAGCAGTACTTC.

The chain links TRBV2 to TRBJ2-3; D is uncertain. The germline gives CDR1 SNHLY, CDR2 FYNNEI. V was cut by 5 bases and J by 2 bases, with 11 bases left in between. The CDR3 loop spans 14 amino acids. The CDR3 DNA is TGTGCCAGCAGTCTCAGGACCGTCACAGATACGCAGTATTTT. Translating it yields CASSLRTVTDTQYF.

V usage is TRBV29-1 and J usage is TRBJ2-3; D possibly matches TRBD1 or TRBD2 (6 bases each). The CDR3 has 12 amino acids. The germline V and J ends were trimmed by 4 bases and 6 bases, with 11 bases remaining between them. Looked up from germline, CDR1 is SQVTM and CDR2 is ANQGSEA. CDR3 residues: CSVAGALDTQYF. Written as DNA, the CDR3 is TGCAGCGTTGCGGGGGCGCTTGATACGCAGTATTTT.

This clonotype was seen only a few times. This chain links TRBV29-1 with TRBJ2-3; D possibly corresponds to TRBD2 (7 bases). Trimming removed 6 bases at V and 6 bases at J, with 19 bases between. CDR1 is SQVTM and CDR2 is ANQGSEA in the germline V gene. CDR3 length equals 14 residues. The CDR3 DNA reads TGCAGCGTGACCGAGGGGGGGGTAACCGATACGCAGTATTTT. It codes for CSVTEGGVTDTQYF.

For this clonotype: A much more abundant neighbour one base away suggests this may be a read error. This chain joins TRBV29-1 and TRBJ1-2; D is unclear. CDR1 SQVTM and CDR2 ANQGSEA come from the germline V gene. With 5 bases removed from V and 0 bases from J, the gap between germline ends came to 4 bases. This CDR3 spans 11 amino acids. The chain's CDR3 is CSVSANYGYTF. For the CDR3, the DNA is TGCAGCGTTTCGGCTAACTATGGCTACACCTTC.

The CDR3 protein is CASSYPPDGVHF. Here the CDR3 DNA reads TGTGCCAGCAGTTACCCTCCCGACGGTGTCCACTTT. This rearrangement joins TRBV6-2 or TRBV6-3 to TRBJ1-6; unclear D gene. Trimming took off 2 bases at V and 17 bases at J, with 13 bases between the two ends. CDR1 is MNHEY, CDR2 SVGEGT, per germline. The CDR3 loop spans 12 amino acids.

The chain couples TRBV28 to TRBJ1-1; 12 bases are a match to TRBD1. Germline V gene sequence: CDR1 MDHEN, CDR2 SYDVKM. Trimming at V came to 5 bases and at J to 4 bases, leaving 8 bases not matched to a gene. The CDR3 covers 16 residues. CDR3 in amino acids: CASSLVPGQGATEAFF. Here the CDR3 DNA reads TGTGCCAGCAGTCTTGTACCGGGACAGGGGGCCACTGAAGCTTTCTTT.

This clonotype was counted a few times. The chain employs TRBV10-3 and TRBJ2-1; TRBD2 aligns across 7 bases. J was trimmed by 8 bases and V by 0 bases; bases with no gene match: 1. Germline CDR1 reads ENHRY; CDR2 reads SYGVKD. This CDR3 contains 13 residues. The CDR3 loop is CAISESRGDEQFF. Written as DNA, the CDR3 is TGTGCCATCAGTGAGTCCCGGGGGGATGAGCAGTTCTTC.

This clonotype was observed a few times. This rearrangement joins TRBV3-1 to TRBJ2-7; 7 nucleotides line up with TRBD2. Germline-derived CDR1 and CDR2 are LGHDT and YNNKEL (reference sequence). V dropped 6 bases and J dropped 5; count of bases not matched to a gene: 13. The CDR3 spans 15 residues. The CDR3 here is CASSRILTSLDEQYF. DNA of the CDR3: TGTGCCAGCAGTCGTATATTGACTAGCCTCGACGAGCAGTACTTC.

The V call is TRBV6-5, the J call TRBJ2-4, with TRBD2 matching 9 bases. The V and J ends lost 6 bases and 12 bases, in that order; junction bases with no gene match: 12. This CDR3 contains 14 residues. In germline, CDR1 is MNHEY, CDR2 SVGAGI. The CDR3 region is CASRSGTSPLAQYF. The CDR3 DNA follows: TGTGCCAGCAGGTCCGGGACTAGCCCCTTGGCTCAGTACTTC.

The chain recombines TRBV2 with TRBJ2-1, with 7 bases fitting TRBD1. Germline values: CDR1 SNHLY, CDR2 FYNNEI. With 5 bases clipped from V and 4 bases from J, the junction kept 5 bases outside the gene matches. There are 14 residues in the CDR3. The CDR3 loop is CASSSRTGYNEQFF. In DNA form, the CDR3 reads TGTGCCAGCAGTTCCCGGACAGGTTACAATGAGCAGTTCTTC. Variable domain in full (rest from reference TRBV2 and TRBJ2-1): EPEVTQTPSHQVTQMGQEVILRCVPISNHLYFYWYRQILGQKVEFLVSFYNNEISEKSEIFDDQFSVERPDGSNFTLKIRSTKLEDSAMYFCASSSRTGYNEQFFGPGTRLTVL.

The chain couples TRBV20-1 to TRBJ2-3; 9 bases align to TRBD2. The CDR3 sequence is 15 residues long. Germline lookup yields CDR1 DFQATT and CDR2 SNEGSKA (reference sequence). J lost 1 base, V lost 6 bases, and 8 bases had no gene match. The CDR3 DNA reads as TGCAGTGCGGATAAGACTAGCGGACGCACAGATACGCAGTATTTT. Encoded protein: CSADKTSGRTDTQYF.